The 30 T cell receptor beta chains in this list originate from one sample, sequenced in a study of cytomegalovirus exposure and HLA in healthy donors. PCR used 60 Vbeta primers and 13 Jbeta primers. Profiling relied on immunoSEQ multiplex PCR, and the TCRdb table lists in-frame clones only, not all of them. The table records over 150,000 clones, 80% to 90% of them present only once. Specimen: PBMCs. Receptor source: a male donor in good health and CMV-seronegative.

This rearrangement joins TRBV7-2 to TRBJ2-7; possible D gene TRBD2, 5 bases. V shed 3 bases and J shed 0 bases, with 15 bases lying between them. CDR3 size: 16 residues. CDR1 and CDR2 from the germline V gene are SGHTA and FQGNSA. The CDR3 loop reads CASSFLGLGSSYEQYF. The CDR3 bases are TGTGCCAGCAGCTTTTTAGGGCTAGGGAGCTCCTACGAGCAGTACTTC. The full variable domain, its missing parts supplied by reference TRBV7-2 and TRBJ2-7, is GAGVSQSPSNKVTEKGKDVELRCDPISGHTALYWYRQSLGQGLEFLIYFQGNSAPDKSGLPSDRFSAERTGGSVSTLTIQRTQQEDSAVYLCASSFLGLGSSYEQYFGPGTRLTVT.

There are a few counts of this clone. J is TRBJ2-3 and V is TRBV5-1; D not resolved. V lost 2 bases and J 7 bases, leaving 20 bases between the germline ends. CDR3 size: 16 residues. In germline, CDR1 is SGHRS, CDR2 YFSETQ. The CDR3 DNA reads TGCGCCAGCAGCTTTTGGAAGGAGTTCGGAGTAAATACGCAGTATTTT. Translated: CASSFWKEFGVNTQYF.

The chain is built from TRBV6-5 and TRBJ2-3; 7 bases are shared with TRBD2. This CDR3 has 13 amino acids. Trimming removed 4 bases from V and 2 bases from J; junction bases left unmatched: 0. The germline V gene encodes CDR1 MNHEY and CDR2 SVGAGI. The CDR3 protein is CASSWDYTDTQYF. CDR3 DNA: TGTGCCAGCAGTTGGGACTACACAGATACGCAGTATTTT.

The chain couples TRBV5-1 to TRBJ2-6; unclear D gene. Trimming removed 2 bases at V and 1 base at J, with 28 bases between. Germline V gene lookup returns CDR1 SGHRS and CDR2 YFSETQ. This CDR3 region has 22 residues. The CDR3 DNA follows: TGCGCCAGCAGCTTCCCCTCCCTTTTAGAGCGTGAGTCTCGATCTGGGGCCAACGTCCTGACTTTC. Protein sequence: CASSFPSLLERESRSGANVLTF.

The chain links TRBV5-6 to TRBJ2-2; TRBD1 might be the D (5 bases). The CDR3 is made up of 15 amino acids. Germline values: CDR1 SGHDT, CDR2 YYEEEE. V dropped 8 bases and J dropped 3 bases, with 17 bases sitting between them. DNA for the CDR3: TGTGCCAGTCACTCAGGGAAATTGGACACCGGGGAGCTGTTTTTT. Its protein product is CASHSGKLDTGELFF.

This clone turned up a few times. The chain has TRBV7-9 and TRBJ2-7; no reliable D call. The CDR3 has 14 amino acids. V was clipped by 1 base and J by 5 bases, with 12 bases between them. Germline lookup yields CDR1 SEHNR and CDR2 FQNEAQ (reference sequence). This chain's CDR3 is CASSLDSAVNEQYF. In DNA, the CDR3 is TGTGCCAGCAGCTTAGACTCCGCCGTCAACGAGCAGTACTTC.

The table lists this clone with a count of one. V gene TRBV27 combines with J gene TRBJ1-5; possible D gene TRBD1, 6 bases. V lost 7 bases to trimming and J lost 11 bases, with 15 bases between them. CDR3 size: 12 residues. The germline V gene encodes CDR1 MNHEY and CDR2 SMNVEV (reference sequence). CDR3 residues: CASKTGLEAQHF. CDR3 nucleotides: TGTGCCAGCAAGACAGGCCTGGAGGCCCAGCATTTT.

The V call is TRBV18, the J call TRBJ2-2; D not resolved. V lost 5 bases and J lost 5, with 3 bases in between. This CDR3 spans 11 amino acids. The germline CDR1 and CDR2 sequences are KGHSH and LQKENI. DNA for the CDR3: TGTGCCAGCTCAACTACCGGGGAGCTGTTTTTT. Amino acid sequence: CASSTTGELFF.

V and J are TRBV5-1 and TRBJ2-7, with 16 bases identical to TRBD2. Germline V CDR1 and CDR2: SGHRS, YFSETQ. V dropped 3 bases and J dropped 6; count of bases not matched to a gene: 9. There are 17 residues in the CDR3. The CDR3 nucleotides read TGCGCCAGCAGCTCAGGGACTAGCGGGAGGGCCCGGGGCGAGCAGTACTTC. Residues: CASSSGTSGRARGEQYF.

The rearrangement uses TRBV5-1 and TRBJ2-3, with D unresolved. The germline V and J ends were trimmed by 0 bases and 6 bases, with 8 bases remaining between them. The germline gives CDR1 SGHRS, CDR2 YFSETQ. The CDR3 consists of 13 residues. The CDR3 spells CASSLDWRDTQYF. CDR3 coding DNA: TGCGCCAGCAGCTTGGATTGGCGGGATACGCAGTATTTT.

This clone is a singleton in its sample. The CDR3 here is CAIGGGSTDTQYF. The CDR3 region has the DNA TGTGCCATCGGGGGGGGGAGCACAGATACGCAGTATTTT. The rearrangement joins TRBV10-3 to TRBJ2-3; TRBD2 agrees at 7 bases. CDR3 length: 13 residues. The germline V gene encodes CDR1 ENHRY and CDR2 SYGVKD. The V segment lost 8 bases and the J segment 0 bases; nucleotides outside the gene matches: 2.

This chain links TRBV7-9 with TRBJ1-1, with a possible D match to TRBD1 (5 bases). The germline gives CDR1 SEHNR, CDR2 FQNEAQ (reference sequence). V was pared by 7 bases and J by 0 bases, with 15 bases between. The CDR3 consists of 15 residues. The CDR3 DNA sequence: TGTGCCAGCACTACACGGGGGAGCCTGAACACTGAAGCTTTCTTT. As protein: CASTTRGSLNTEAFF.

V gene TRBV19 combines with J gene TRBJ2-3, with D perhaps matching TRBD1 (5 bases). Looked up from germline, CDR1 is LNHDA and CDR2 is SQIVND (reference sequence). V gave up 3 bases and J gave up 1 base, with 8 bases separating them. The CDR3 spans 14 residues. Here the CDR3 DNA reads TGTGCCAGTAGTATGCGACAGCGCACAGATACGCAGTATTTT. Amino acids: CASSMRQRTDTQYF. The full variable domain, rest sourced from reference TRBV19 and TRBJ2-3, is DGGITQSPKYLFRKEGQNVTLSCEQNLNHDAMYWYRQDPGQGLRLIYYSQIVNDFQKGDIAEGYSVSREKKESFPLTVTSAQKNPTAFYLCASSMRQRTDTQYFGPGTRLTVL.

The V gene is TRBV5-4, the J gene TRBJ1-1; the D gene is possibly TRBD1 (6 bases). The CDR3 is 14 residues long. Germline-derived CDR1 and CDR2 are SGHNT and YYREEE (reference sequence). V was clipped by 1 base and J by 7 bases, with 14 bases between them. CDR3 sequence: CASSLWTALNEAFF. CDR3 coding DNA: TGTGCCAGCAGCTTGTGGACAGCCTTGAATGAAGCTTTCTTT.

The CDR3 loop is CASSVRAGGYGYTF. CDR3 nucleotide sequence: TGTGCCAGCAGCGTCAGGGCAGGGGGCTATGGCTACACCTTC. This chain uses TRBV9 with TRBJ1-2; 7 positions match TRBD1. V lost 2 bases to trimming and J lost 4 bases; unmatched junction nucleotides: 5. This CDR3 spans 14 amino acids. The germline V gene has CDR1 SGDLS and CDR2 YYNGEE.

This chain uses TRBV5-4 with TRBJ2-7; TRBD2 matches 11 bases. Per the germline V gene, CDR1 is SGHNT and CDR2 is YYREEE (reference sequence). The CDR3 contains 15 residues. J was trimmed by 3 bases and V by 4 bases; bases with no gene match: 6. The CDR3 region has the DNA TGTGCCAGCAGCGGCGGGACTAGCGGTTACTACGAGCAGTACTTC. It is translated as CASSGGTSGYYEQYF.

The rearrangement uses TRBV5-1 and TRBJ1-4; weak D call: TRBD1 (5 bases). The CDR3 is 18 amino acids. V was trimmed by 4 bases and J by 0 bases, leaving 19 bases between them. CDR1 SGHRS and CDR2 YFSETQ come from the germline V gene. The CDR3 is CASSPYGGILATNEKLFF. The DNA for the CDR3 is TGCGCCAGCAGCCCCTACGGGGGGATCTTAGCAACTAATGAAAAACTGTTTTTT.

This chain links TRBV19 with TRBJ2-7, with 7 bases lining up with TRBD1. This CDR3 comprises 14 residues. V shed 5 bases, J shed 0 bases, and the junction held 4 bases outside the gene matches. Germline-derived CDR1 and CDR2 are LNHDA and SQIVND (reference sequence). The CDR3 DNA sequence: TGTGCCAGTAGTCCACGGGACAGCTCCTACGAGCAGTACTTC. Translated: CASSPRDSSYEQYF.

The chain links TRBV5-1 to TRBJ1-1; TRBD1 agrees at 8 bases. Germline CDR1 reads SGHRS; CDR2 reads YFSETQ. The CDR3 contains 15 residues. V was clipped by 4 bases and J by 0 bases; unmatched bases: 5. CDR3 residues: CASSGIQGVNTEAFF. In DNA form, the CDR3 reads TGCGCCAGCAGCGGGATACAGGGGGTGAACACTGAAGCTTTCTTT.

This chain links TRBV2 with TRBJ2-2, with 9 bases lining up with TRBD2. CDR1 and CDR2 from the germline V gene are SNHLY and FYNNEI. This CDR3 region has 15 residues. V gave up 7 bases and J gave up 7 bases; unmatched junction bases: 10. For the CDR3, the DNA is TGTGCCAGCACTGGCTTGGGACTAGCCGTCGGGGAGCTGTTTTTT. Translation: CASTGLGLAVGELFF. Filled out from reference TRBV2 and TRBJ2-2, the complete variable domain reads EPEVTQTPSHQVTQMGQEVILRCVPISNHLYFYWYRQILGQKVEFLVSFYNNEISEKSEIFDDQFSVERPDGSNFTLKIRSTKLEDSAMYFCASTGLGLAVGELFFGEGSRLTVL.

With respect to this clone: A read error may account for a junction end that differs from germline. The rearrangement joins TRBV28 to TRBJ1-2; the D gene is possibly TRBD1 (6 bases). Germline V gene lookup returns CDR1 MDHEN and CDR2 SYDVKM. This CDR3 comprises 12 residues. CDR3 region: CASQGTIYGYPF. In DNA, the CDR3 is TGTGCCAGTCAGGGGACGATCTATGGCTACCCCTTC.

The chain recombines TRBV6-5 with TRBJ2-7; maybe TRBD2 (5 bases). Germline assignment: CDR1 MNHEY and CDR2 SVGAGI. The length of the CDR3 is 13 residues. Trimming left V 5 bases short and J 7 bases short, with 15 bases between. For the CDR3, the DNA is TGTGCCAGCAGTCGACTAAAGCCGGGGGAGCAGTACTTC. Protein: CASSRLKPGEQYF.

This clone was counted only a few times. This chain joins TRBV28 and TRBJ2-1, with 16 nucleotides matching TRBD2. Germline V gene data show CDR1 as MDHEN and CDR2 as SYDVKM. The CDR3 spans 16 residues. Trimming removed 4 bases from V and 8 bases from J; junction bases left unmatched: 5. CDR3: CASSSPGLAGGDEQFF. The CDR3 DNA is TGTGCCAGCAGTTCGCCGGGACTAGCGGGAGGGGATGAGCAGTTCTTC.

The chain couples TRBV6-6 to TRBJ2-6; 8 nucleotides line up with TRBD1. V lost 7 bases and J lost 1; bases outside the gene matches: 6. The germline V gene encodes CDR1 MNHNY and CDR2 SVGAGI (reference sequence). The CDR3 is made up of 16 amino acids. The CDR3 spells CASTTTGASGANVLTF. The CDR3, as DNA: TGTGCCAGCACGACGACAGGGGCTTCTGGGGCCAACGTCCTGACTTTC.

The chain combines TRBV7-8 with TRBJ2-5; the D call may be TRBD1 or TRBD2 (5 bases each). TRBJ2-7 explains the end of the DNA better; the J call may be wrong. Germline-derived CDR1 and CDR2 are SGHVS and FQNEAQ. This CDR3 is 15 amino acids long. CDR3 in DNA: TGTGCCAGCAGCTTACATCCTCCTGGGGGCTACGAGCAGTACTTC. Encoded protein: CASSLHPPGGYEQYF.

The chain employs TRBV19 and TRBJ2-6; D is possibly TRBD1 (5 bases). The CDR3 contains 16 residues. The V gene's germline CDR1 is LNHDA and CDR2 SQIVND (reference sequence). Trimming removed 4 bases at V and 1 base at J, with 11 bases between. The CDR3 protein is CASSNRQGSGANVLTF. The CDR3, as DNA: TGTGCCAGTAGTAACAGGCAAGGGTCTGGGGCCAACGTCCTGACTTTC.

This chain uses TRBV7-2 with TRBJ2-2; D is possibly TRBD2 (6 bases). This CDR3 contains 14 residues. CDR1 SGHTA and CDR2 FQGNSA come from the germline V gene. V gave up 5 bases and J gave up 3 bases, with 10 bases separating them. CDR3 residues: CASSLRDYTGELFF. CDR3 DNA: TGTGCCAGCAGCCTTCGGGACTACACCGGGGAGCTGTTTTTT.

The rearrangement links TRBV28 to TRBJ2-7, with 12 bases aligning to TRBD1. V dropped 6 bases and J dropped 2; count of bases not matched to a gene: 17. Germline V gene data show CDR1 as MDHEN and CDR2 as SYDVKM. This CDR3 has 19 residues. This CDR3 is CASRGTGGAYNLGTYEQYF. The CDR3 nucleotides read TGTGCCAGCAGGGGGACAGGGGGCGCTTACAACTTGGGTACCTACGAGCAGTACTTC. Supplemented by reference TRBV28 and TRBJ2-7, the full variable domain reads DVKVTQSSRYLVKRTGEKVFLECVQDMDHENMFWYRQDPGLGLRLIYFSYDVKMKEKGDIPEGYSVSREKKERFSLILESASTNQTSMYLCASRGTGGAYNLGTYEQYFGPGTRLTVT.

The rearrangement joins TRBV19 to TRBJ2-2; D unresolved. V dropped 8 bases and J dropped 0 bases, with 16 bases sitting between them. The CDR3 is made up of 16 amino acids. Germline values: CDR1 LNHDA, CDR2 SQIVND (reference sequence). Here the CDR3 DNA reads TGTGCCAGTGCGAGCCCGAGTACCGCGAACACCGGGGAGCTGTTTTTT. It encodes CASASPSTANTGELFF.

The CDR3 DNA reads TGCGCCAGCAGCCAAGATGAGGGCCGCACAGATACGCAGTATTTT. Protein product: CASSQDEGRTDTQYF. The J gene is TRBJ2-3, the V gene TRBV4-1; D might be TRBD2 (5 bases). Germline V gene sequence: CDR1 MGHRA, CDR2 YSYEKL. V was trimmed by 0 bases and J by 1 base, leaving 8 bases between them. The CDR3 extends over 15 amino acids.